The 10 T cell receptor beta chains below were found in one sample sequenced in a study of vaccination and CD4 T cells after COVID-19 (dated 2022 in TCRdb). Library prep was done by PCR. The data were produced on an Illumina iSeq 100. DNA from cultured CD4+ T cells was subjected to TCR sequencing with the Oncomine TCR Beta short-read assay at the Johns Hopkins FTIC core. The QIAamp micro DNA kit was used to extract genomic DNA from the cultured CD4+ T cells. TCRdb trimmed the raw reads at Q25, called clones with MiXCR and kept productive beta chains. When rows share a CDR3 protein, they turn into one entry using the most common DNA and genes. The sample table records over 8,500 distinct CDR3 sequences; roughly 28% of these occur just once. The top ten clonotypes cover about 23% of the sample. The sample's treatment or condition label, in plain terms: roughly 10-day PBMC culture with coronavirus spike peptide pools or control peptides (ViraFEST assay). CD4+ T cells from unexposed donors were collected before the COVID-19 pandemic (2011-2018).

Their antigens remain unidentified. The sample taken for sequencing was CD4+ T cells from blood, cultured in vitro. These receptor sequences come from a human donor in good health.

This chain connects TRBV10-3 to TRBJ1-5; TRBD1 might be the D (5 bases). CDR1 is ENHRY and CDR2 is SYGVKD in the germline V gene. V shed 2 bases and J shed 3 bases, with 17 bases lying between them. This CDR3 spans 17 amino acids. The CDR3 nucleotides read TGTGCCATCAGTGAGACTGACTCAGGGTTTTCCAATCAGCCCCAGCATTTT. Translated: CAISETDSGFSNQPQHF.

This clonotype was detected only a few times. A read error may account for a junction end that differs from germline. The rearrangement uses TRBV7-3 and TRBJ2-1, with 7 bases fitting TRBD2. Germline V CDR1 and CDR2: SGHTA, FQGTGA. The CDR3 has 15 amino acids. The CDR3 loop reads CASSLGLAEYNEQFF. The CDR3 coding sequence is TGTGCCAGTAGCTTAGGGCTAGCGGAGTACAATGAGCAGTTCTTC.

The CDR3 is CASSLVSTGHSYEQYF. CDR3 coding DNA: TGTGCCAGCAGCTTAGTCTCGACAGGGCATTCCTACGAGCAGTACTTC. The chain combines TRBV7-9 with TRBJ2-7; 7 bases are shared with TRBD1. V was clipped by 1 base and J by 1 base; unmatched bases: 7. Germline CDR1 SEHNR, CDR2 FQNEAQ (reference sequence). The CDR3 totals 16 residues.

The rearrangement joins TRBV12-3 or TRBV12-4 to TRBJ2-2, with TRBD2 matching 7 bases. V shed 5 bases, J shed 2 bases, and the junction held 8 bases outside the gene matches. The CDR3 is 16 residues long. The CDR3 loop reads CASSKGTNLNTGELFF. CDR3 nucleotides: TGTGCCAGCAGTAAGGGGACTAACCTAAACACCGGGGAGCTGTTTTTT.

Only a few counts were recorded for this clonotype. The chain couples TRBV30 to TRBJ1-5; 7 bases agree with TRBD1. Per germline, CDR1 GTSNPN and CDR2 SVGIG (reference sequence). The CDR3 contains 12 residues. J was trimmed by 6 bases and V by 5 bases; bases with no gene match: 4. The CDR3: CAWSQGTQPQHF. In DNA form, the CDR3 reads TGTGCCTGGTCACAGGGGACTCAGCCCCAGCATTTT.

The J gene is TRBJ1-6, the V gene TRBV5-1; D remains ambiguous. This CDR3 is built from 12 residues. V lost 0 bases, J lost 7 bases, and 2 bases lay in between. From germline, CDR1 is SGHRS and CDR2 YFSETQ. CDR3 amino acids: CASSLENSPLHF. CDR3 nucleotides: TGCGCCAGCAGCTTGGAGAATTCACCCCTCCACTTT.

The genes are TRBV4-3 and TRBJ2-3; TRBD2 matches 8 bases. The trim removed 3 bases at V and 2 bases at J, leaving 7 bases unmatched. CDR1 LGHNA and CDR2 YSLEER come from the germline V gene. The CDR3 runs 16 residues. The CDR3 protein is CASSQQLSGTTDTQYF. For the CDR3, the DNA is TGCGCCAGCAGCCAGCAACTTAGCGGGACCACAGATACGCAGTATTTT.

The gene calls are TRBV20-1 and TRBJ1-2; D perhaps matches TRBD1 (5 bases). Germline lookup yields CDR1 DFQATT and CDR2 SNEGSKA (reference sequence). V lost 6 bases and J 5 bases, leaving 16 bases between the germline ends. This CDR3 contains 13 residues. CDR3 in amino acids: CSATRQGRYGYTF. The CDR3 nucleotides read TGCAGTGCGACCCGGCAGGGTCGGTATGGCTACACCTTC.

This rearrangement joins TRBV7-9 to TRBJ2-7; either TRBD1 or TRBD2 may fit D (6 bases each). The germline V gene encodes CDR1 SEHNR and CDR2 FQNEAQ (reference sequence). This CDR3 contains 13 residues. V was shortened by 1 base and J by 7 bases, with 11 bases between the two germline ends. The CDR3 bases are TGTGCCAGCAGCTTAGAGGAGGGGGTGGAGCAGTACTTC. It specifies CASSLEEGVEQYF.

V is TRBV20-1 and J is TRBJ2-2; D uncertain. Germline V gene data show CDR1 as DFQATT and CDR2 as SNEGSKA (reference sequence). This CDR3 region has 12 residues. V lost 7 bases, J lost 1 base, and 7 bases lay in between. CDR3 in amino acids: CSGSRNTGELFF. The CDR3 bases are TGCAGTGGCTCGAGGAACACCGGGGAGCTGTTTTTT.